Sequencing of this T cell receptor (beta chain) was carried out in a study of CD4+ T cells in melanoma. Using immunoSEQ multiplex PCR, the repertoire was profiled, and TCRdb retains in-frame clones only, with some absent. Of 7,000 or so clones in the sample, around 66% were seen once. As to this clone: Its antigen is as yet unknown.

Between the trimmed V and J ends, which lost 8 bases and 8 bases, there was a span of 18 bases. CDR3 length: 13 residues. Study conclusions and caveats: A reported correlation linked neoantigen-specific CD4+ T cells to CD8+, macrophage and B cell function. Diverse differentiation states were reported for melanoma neoantigen-specific CD4+ T cells.

The receptor comes from a human donor with melanoma. The sample consisted of cells from a culture (not recorded whether cultured in vitro). V and J are TRBV12-3 or TRBV12-4 and TRBJ1-2; no firm D call. The CDR3 protein is CASRGVQNRGYTF. DNA for the CDR3: TGTGCCAGCCGCGGGGTACAGAATCGGGGCTACACCTTC.